This T cell receptor (beta chain) originates from a study of blood T cell repertoires in COVID-19. For the study at large: There were acute and convalescent COVID-19 samples, and they came from the United States, Italy and Spain. PBMCs, B-cell-depleted T cells, or T cells were the source of the cDNA or gDNA that made up the material.

V gave up 6 bases and J gave up 7 bases, with 15 bases separating them. The CDR3 contains 13 residues. The germline V gene encodes CDR1 SGHDN and CDR2 FVKESK. Authors' analysis steps: Amplification from reference gene primers served as the basis for estimated nucleated cell counts. Generated by immunoSEQ multiplex PCR, the TCRdb table keeps only in-frame clones and is missing some. That table gives V, J and clone size, and the DNA gave D and trimming. The data contain under 150,000 clones, around 84% of them singletons. The TCR comes from a woman in her thirties or forties with acute or convalescent COVID-19. The sequencing sample was made of peripheral blood. This sequence joins TRBV14 and TRBJ1-1; D perhaps matches TRBD1 (6 bases). This CDR3 reads CASRGQEVGEAFF. CDR3 coding DNA: TGTGCCAGCAGGGGACAAGAAGTCGGTGAAGCTTTCTTT.